The rows below give T cell receptor beta chains drawn from one sample of a study of siplizumab effects on memory and regulatory T cells. Profiled with immunoSEQ multiplex PCR; TCRdb holds only in-frame clones, not every one. The repertoire includes some 100,000 clones, around 90% of them detected once, and approximately 12% sits in the top ten. The specimen sequenced was non-Treg CD4+ T cells sorted from blood. The receptors stem from a human donor in good health. Both conserved end residues are part of each CDR3. A D gene is named only where the DNA matches it firmly. Size is stated for part of the rows, as once, few or many counts, or as a class when the clone is expanded.

v_gene	abundance	j_gene	d_gene	CDR3aa	CDR3nt
TRBV2	.	TRBJ2-2	TRBD1	CASSRGQGVAGELFF	TGTGCCAGCAGCCGAGGACAGGGGGTAGCCGGGGAGCTGTTTTTT
TRBV11-2	.	TRBJ2-5	.	CASSLMELGETQYF	TGTGCCAGCAGCTTAATGGAACTAGGGGAGACCCAGTACTTC
TRBV7-3	.	TRBJ2-3	.	CASSLTGQQYTDTQYF	TGTGCCAGCAGTCTTACGGGACAACAATACACAGATACGCAGTATTTT
TRBV27	.	TRBJ2-3	.	CASSLRRDWTDTQYF	TGTGCCAGCAGTTTACGGCGGGATTGGACAGATACGCAGTATTTT
TRBV7-2	.	TRBJ2-5	.	CASTLVSRVETQYF	TGTGCCAGTACCTTGGTCTCCCGGGTGGAGACCCAGTACTTC
TRBV2	.	TRBJ2-3	.	CASIRGSGDTQYF	TGTGCCAGCATTAGGGGGAGTGGAGATACGCAGTATTTT
TRBV7-9	.	TRBJ1-2	.	CASSPLQGGNYGYTF	TGTGCCAGCAGCCCCCTCCAGGGAGGGAACTATGGCTACACCTTC
TRBV10-1	.	TRBJ1-1	.	CASSRGRTDTEAFF	TGCGCCAGCAGTAGGGGGAGAACGGACACTGAAGCTTTCTTT
TRBV9	.	TRBJ2-4	.	CASSVGSGSENIQYF	TGTGCCAGCAGCGTAGGTTCAGGATCAGAAAACATTCAGTACTTC
TRBV2	.	TRBJ2-4	TRBD1	CASKQGEVGIQYF	TGTGCCAGCAAACAGGGGGAGGTAGGGATTCAGTACTTC
TRBV7-6	.	TRBJ2-3	TRBD2	CASSLESAGATDTQYF	TGTGCCAGCAGCTTAGAGTCAGCGGGAGCTACAGATACGCAGTATTTT
TRBV4-3	.	TRBJ2-1	.	CASSQEGRASEQFF	TGCGCCAGCAGCCAAGAAGGCAGGGCTTCTGAGCAGTTCTTC
TRBV6-1	.	TRBJ2-1	.	CASRALHEQFF	TGTGCCAGCAGAGCGCTCCATGAGCAGTTCTTC
TRBV11-2	.	TRBJ1-1	.	CASSLASTEAFF	TGTGCCAGCAGCTTAGCCAGCACTGAAGCTTTCTTT
TRBV7-3	.	TRBJ2-5	TRBD2	CASSPGLAGRQETQYF	TGTGCCAGCAGCCCCGGACTAGCGGGTAGACAAGAGACCCAGTACTTC
TRBV7-2	.	TRBJ2-7	.	CASSGRGPYEQYF	TGTGCCAGCAGCGGGCGGGGTCCCTACGAGCAGTACTTC
TRBV5-1	.	TRBJ1-1	.	CASSLVPTRLRKTEAFF	TGCGCCAGCAGCTTGGTCCCGACACGTTTAAGGAAAACTGAAGCTTTCTTT
TRBV6-6	.	TRBJ2-1	TRBD2	CASRTSAPERNEQFF	TGTGCCAGCAGAACTAGCGCTCCCGAAAGGAATGAGCAGTTCTTC
TRBV6-1	.	TRBJ2-3	TRBD2	CASSGRSSGRSADTQYF	TGTGCCAGCAGTGGACGTTCTAGCGGGAGGAGCGCAGATACGCAGTATTTT
TRBV5-1	.	TRBJ2-7	.	CASSLVGGTGSYEQYF	TGCGCCAGCAGCTTGGTTGGGGGGACGGGCTCCTACGAGCAGTACTTC
TRBV11-3	.	TRBJ2-7	.	CASSPLRGISYEQYF	TGTGCCAGCAGCCCACTTCGGGGGATCTCCTACGAGCAGTACTTC
TRBV18	few	TRBJ2-7	TRBD2	CASSRTSGNYEQYF	TGTGCCAGCTCACGGACTAGCGGGAACTACGAGCAGTACTTC
TRBV27	once	TRBJ1-1	TRBD1	CASSGGQGTEAFF	TGTGCCAGCAGTGGCGGACAGGGTACTGAAGCTTTCTTT
TRBV29-1	once	TRBJ2-2	TRBD1	CSVVRDSRNTGELFF	TGCAGCGTTGTAAGGGACAGCCGGAACACCGGGGAGCTGTTTTTT
TRBV11-3	once	TRBJ2-1	.	CASSLEAGLNEQFF	TGTGCCAGCAGCTTAGAGGCTGGCTTAAATGAGCAGTTCTTC
TRBV5-4	.	TRBJ2-1	.	CASSFGTDREQFF	TGTGCCAGCAGCTTCGGGACTGACCGTGAGCAGTTCTTC
TRBV4-1	.	TRBJ2-1	TRBD2	CASSWTLAGARDEQFF	TGCGCCAGCAGCTGGACACTAGCGGGGGCCAGGGATGAGCAGTTCTTC
TRBV12-5	.	TRBJ1-1	TRBD1	CASGGDRGVRNTEAFF	TGTGCTAGTGGTGGGGACAGGGGGGTTCGGAACACTGAAGCTTTCTTT
TRBV29-1	.	TRBJ1-2	.	CSVFQPINYGYTF	TGCAGCGTTTTTCAGCCAATAAACTATGGCTACACCTTC
TRBV7-9	.	TRBJ2-3	TRBD2	CASSFQGTTKDTQYF	TGTGCCAGCAGCTTCCAAGGGACTACTAAAGATACGCAGTATTTT
TRBV7-6	.	TRBJ2-7	TRBD2	CASSAGGNEQYF	TGTGCCAGCAGCGCCGGGGGGAACGAGCAGTACTTC
TRBV5-8	.	TRBJ1-2	.	CASSIGLYGYTF	TGTGCCAGCAGCATCGGACTTTATGGCTACACCTTC
TRBV29-1	.	TRBJ2-2	TRBD1	CSVVDAKGAGELFF	TGCAGCGTTGTTGATGCAAAGGGGGCGGGGGAGCTGTTTTTT
TRBV6-6	.	TRBJ2-7	.	CASSYEDSTSYEQYF	TGTGCCAGCAGTTATGAGGACAGCACCTCCTACGAGCAGTACTTC
TRBV6-6	.	TRBJ2-7	TRBD2	CASIVAGASRREQYF	TGTGCCAGCATTGTAGCGGGAGCCTCCCGTCGCGAGCAGTACTTC
TRBV5-1	.	TRBJ2-1	TRBD2	CASSLAVAGGQSSRNEQFF	TGCGCCAGCAGCTTGGCGGTAGCGGGAGGGCAATCGAGTAGGAATGAGCAGTTCTTC
TRBV30	.	TRBJ1-3	TRBD1	CAWSAGTGFFGNTIYF	TGTGCCTGGAGTGCCGGGACAGGGTTTTTTGGAAACACCATATATTTT
TRBV9	once	TRBJ2-1	.	CASSPRLDSYNEQFF	TGTGCCAGCAGCCCTCGACTAGATTCCTACAATGAGCAGTTCTTC
TRBV9	.	TRBJ1-4	TRBD1	CASSVGPRQGSEKLFF	TGTGCCAGCAGCGTAGGCCCCCGACAGGGGTCTGAAAAACTGTTTTTT
TRBV18	.	TRBJ2-1	TRBD1	CASSGTGTADNEQFF	TGTGCCAGCTCAGGGACCGGGACAGCAGACAATGAGCAGTTCTTC
TRBV7-9	.	TRBJ2-7	TRBD2	CASSRSGRTSYEQYF	TGTGCCAGCAGCCGTAGCGGGAGGACTAGCTACGAGCAGTACTTC
TRBV19	.	TRBJ2-3	TRBD2	CASRASGGVSTDTQYF	TGTGCCAGTAGAGCTAGCGGGGGCGTGAGTACAGATACGCAGTATTTT
TRBV2	.	TRBJ2-5	TRBD1	CASTKTGTGLGETQYF	TGTGCCAGCACCAAAACCGGGACAGGGTTGGGAGAGACCCAGTACTTC
TRBV20-1	.	TRBJ1-1	.	CSAQGYTEAFF	TGCAGTGCCCAAGGCTACACTGAAGCTTTCTTT
TRBV18	.	TRBJ1-5	TRBD1	CASSPGQGHNQPQHF	TGTGCCAGCTCACCGGGACAGGGACACAATCAGCCCCAGCATTTT
TRBV5-6	.	TRBJ2-7	.	CASSLGQGPYEQYF	TGTGCCAGCAGCTTGGGGCAGGGACCCTACGAGCAGTACTTC
TRBV4-1	.	TRBJ1-4	.	CASSQESRERKLFF	TGCGCCAGCAGCCAAGAATCCAGGGAGAGAAAACTGTTTTTT
TRBV27	once	TRBJ2-7	.	CASRQSPFLTYEQYF	TGTGCCAGCCGACAGAGCCCATTCCTGACCTACGAGCAGTACTTC
TRBV28	.	TRBJ1-5	.	CASSPNRVQPQHF	TGTGCCAGCAGTCCCAACAGGGTACAGCCCCAGCATTTT
TRBV27	.	TRBJ1-5	.	CASSLRDFGSPQHF	TGTGCCAGCAGTTTAAGGGATTTTGGCTCGCCCCAGCATTTT
TRBV2	.	TRBJ1-1	TRBD1	CASSRYRGNTEAFF	TGTGCCAGCAGTCGTTACAGGGGGAACACTGAAGCTTTCTTT
TRBV27	.	TRBJ1-5	.	CASSLSPLGGLGNQPQHF	TGTGCCAGCAGTTTATCTCCATTAGGGGGACTGGGCAATCAGCCCCAGCATTTT